This paragraph covers one TCR beta chain sequence. This entry comes from a study of somatic mutations in cytotoxic T cells in rheumatoid arthritis. CDR1 MNHEY and CDR2 SMNVEV come from the germline V gene (reference sequence). V gave up 6 bases and J gave up 7 bases; unmatched junction bases: 2. The CDR3 loop spans 12 amino acids. Clones were sequenced by immunoSEQ multiplex PCR, and TCRdb holds only the in-frame ones, with some missing. The sample lists 19,000 or so clones; around four fifths were seen once. This receptor was identified in a woman aged 60 to 75 in good health. The chain links TRBV27 to TRBJ1-5, with 8 bases matching TRBD1. The source material was CD8+ T cells sorted from blood. CDR3 loop: CASRQGGQPQHF. CDR3 sequence (DNA): TGTGCCAGCAGACAGGGGGGGCAGCCCCAGCATTTT.